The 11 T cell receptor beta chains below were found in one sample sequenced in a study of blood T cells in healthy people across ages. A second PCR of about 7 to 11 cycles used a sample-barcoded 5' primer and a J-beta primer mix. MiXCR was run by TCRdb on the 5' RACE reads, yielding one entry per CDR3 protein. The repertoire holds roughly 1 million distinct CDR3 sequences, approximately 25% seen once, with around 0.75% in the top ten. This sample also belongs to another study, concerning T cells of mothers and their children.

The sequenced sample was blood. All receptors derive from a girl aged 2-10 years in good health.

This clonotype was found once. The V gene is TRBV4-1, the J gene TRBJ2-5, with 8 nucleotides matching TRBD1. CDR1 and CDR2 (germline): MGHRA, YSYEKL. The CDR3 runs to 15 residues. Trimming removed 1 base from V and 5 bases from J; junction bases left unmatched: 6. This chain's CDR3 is CASSQGDRKLETQYF. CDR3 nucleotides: TGCGCCAGCAGCCAAGGGGACAGGAAATTGGAGACCCAGTACTTC.

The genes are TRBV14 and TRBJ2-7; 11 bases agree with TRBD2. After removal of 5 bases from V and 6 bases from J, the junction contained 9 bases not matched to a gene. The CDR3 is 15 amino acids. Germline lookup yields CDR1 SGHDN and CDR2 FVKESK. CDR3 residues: CASSYSGGAWGEQYF. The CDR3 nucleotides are TGTGCCAGCAGCTATAGCGGGGGGGCCTGGGGCGAGCAGTACTTC.

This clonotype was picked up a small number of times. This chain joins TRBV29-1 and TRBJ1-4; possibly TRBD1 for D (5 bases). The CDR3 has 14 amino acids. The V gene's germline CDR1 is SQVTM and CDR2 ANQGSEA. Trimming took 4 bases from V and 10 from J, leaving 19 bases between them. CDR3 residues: CSVGTGTASGKLFF. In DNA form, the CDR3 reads TGCAGCGTTGGGACCGGGACGGCCAGCGGAAAACTGTTTTTT.

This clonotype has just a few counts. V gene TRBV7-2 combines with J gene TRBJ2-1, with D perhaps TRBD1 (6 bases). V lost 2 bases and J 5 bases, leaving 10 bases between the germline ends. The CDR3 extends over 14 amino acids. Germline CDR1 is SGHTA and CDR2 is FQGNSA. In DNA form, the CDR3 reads TGTGCCAGCAGCTTATACAGGGTAAACAATGAGCAGTTCTTC. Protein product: CASSLYRVNNEQFF.

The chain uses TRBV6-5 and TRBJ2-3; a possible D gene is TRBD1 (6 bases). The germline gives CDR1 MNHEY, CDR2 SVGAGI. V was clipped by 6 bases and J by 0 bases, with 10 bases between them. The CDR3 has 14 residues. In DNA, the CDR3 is TGTGCCAGCAGGTCCCAGGGGAGCACAGATACGCAGTATTTT. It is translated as CASRSQGSTDTQYF.

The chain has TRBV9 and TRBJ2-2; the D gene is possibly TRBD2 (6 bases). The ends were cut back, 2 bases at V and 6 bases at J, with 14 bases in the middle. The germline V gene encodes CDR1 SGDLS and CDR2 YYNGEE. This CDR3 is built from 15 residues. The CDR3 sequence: CASSVLGGDPGELFF. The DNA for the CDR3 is TGTGCCAGCAGCGTGTTGGGGGGTGACCCCGGGGAGCTGTTTTTT. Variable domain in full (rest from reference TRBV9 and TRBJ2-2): DSGVTQTPKHLITATGQRVTLRCSPRSGDLSVYWYQQSLDQGLQFLIQYYNGEERAKGNILERFSAQQFPDLHSELNLSSLELGDSALYFCASSVLGGDPGELFFGEGSRLTVL.

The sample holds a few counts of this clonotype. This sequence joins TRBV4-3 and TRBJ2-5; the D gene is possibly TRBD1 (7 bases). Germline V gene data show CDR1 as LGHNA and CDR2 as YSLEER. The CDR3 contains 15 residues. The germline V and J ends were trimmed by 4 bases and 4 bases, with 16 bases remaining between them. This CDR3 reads CASSPAQGGGETQYF. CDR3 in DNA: TGCGCCAGCAGCCCGGCGCAGGGGGGTGGAGAGACCCAGTACTTC.

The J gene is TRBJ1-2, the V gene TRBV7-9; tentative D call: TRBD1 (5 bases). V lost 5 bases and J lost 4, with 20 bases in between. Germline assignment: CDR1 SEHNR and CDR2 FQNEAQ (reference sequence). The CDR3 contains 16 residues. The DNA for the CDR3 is TGTGCCAGCAGCCTCGGGGTGGGACTGGTGGCCTATGGCTACACCTTC. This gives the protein CASSLGVGLVAYGYTF.

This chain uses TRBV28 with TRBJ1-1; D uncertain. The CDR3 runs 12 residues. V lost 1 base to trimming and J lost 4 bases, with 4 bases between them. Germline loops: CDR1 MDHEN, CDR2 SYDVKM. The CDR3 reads CASSLFSTEAFF. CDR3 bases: TGTGCCAGCAGTTTATTTAGCACTGAAGCTTTCTTT.

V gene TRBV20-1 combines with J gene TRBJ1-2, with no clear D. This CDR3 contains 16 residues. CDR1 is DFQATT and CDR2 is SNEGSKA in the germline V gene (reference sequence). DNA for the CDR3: TGCAGACAATTAGAGAGGTCGCATACCCCTCTCTATGGCTACACCTTC. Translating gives CRQLERSHTPLYGYTF.

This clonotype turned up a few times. CDR3 coding DNA: TGTGCCAGCAGCCCAGGGTCCCCCGGGAAGGTGGGCTACACCTTC. As protein: CASSPGSPGKVGYTF. The chain has TRBV7-8 and TRBJ1-2; D may be TRBD1 (5 bases). The CDR3 consists of 15 residues. Germline V gene sequence: CDR1 SGHVS, CDR2 FQNEAQ. Trimming removed 5 bases at V and 8 bases at J, with 21 bases between.